This T cell receptor beta chain is drawn from a study of T cell repertoires in cytomegalovirus infection. This clonotype was observed at least ten times. The antigen remains undetermined. MiXCR, applied by TCRdb to the reads, yields one record per CDR3 protein. Altogether fewer than 80,000 distinct CDR3 sequences are present, 3.7% being singletons, with the ten largest covering under 6%. General study findings and limits: The ex vivo response was dominated by HLA-C-restricted CMV-specific TCR beta clonotypes.

The source of this sequence is a human donor in good health (CMV status not recorded). Some clones in this sample may be carry-over from other donors' samples. Sequencing was done on a sample of PBMCs.

The CDR3 sequence is CASRQGGGINYGYTF. CDR3 sequence (DNA): TGTGCCAGCAGACAGGGGGGGGGTATTAACTATGGCTACACCTTC. This rearrangement joins TRBV7-2 to TRBJ1-2, with 8 bases matching TRBD1. The junction had 7 bases not matched to a gene; V was cut back by 6 bases and J by 1 base. Looked up from germline, CDR1 is SGHTA and CDR2 is FQGNSA. The CDR3 consists of 15 residues. Looking up the rest from reference TRBV7-2 and TRBJ1-2 gives the full variable domain: GAGVSQSPSNKVTEKGKDVELRCDPISGHTALYWYRQSLGQGLEFLIYFQGNSAPDKSGLPSDRFSAERTGGSVSTLTIQRTQQEDSAVYLCASRQGGGINYGYTFGSGTRLTVV.